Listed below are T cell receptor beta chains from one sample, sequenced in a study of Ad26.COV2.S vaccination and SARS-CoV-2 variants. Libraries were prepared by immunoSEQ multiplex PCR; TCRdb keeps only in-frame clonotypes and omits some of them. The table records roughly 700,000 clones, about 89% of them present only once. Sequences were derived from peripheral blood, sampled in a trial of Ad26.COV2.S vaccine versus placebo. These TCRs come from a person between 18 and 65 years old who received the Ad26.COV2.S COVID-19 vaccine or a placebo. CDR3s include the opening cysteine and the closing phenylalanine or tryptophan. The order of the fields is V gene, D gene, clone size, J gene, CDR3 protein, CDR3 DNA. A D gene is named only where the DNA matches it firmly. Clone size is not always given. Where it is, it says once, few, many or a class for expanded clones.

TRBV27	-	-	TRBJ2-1	CASSLGAGLLYNEQFF	TGTGCCAGCAGTTTAGGGGCGGGCCTTCTCTACAATGAGCAGTTCTTC
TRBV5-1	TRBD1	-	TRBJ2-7	CASSFQGAYEQYF	TGCGCCAGCAGCTTCCAGGGGGCCTACGAGCAGTACTTC
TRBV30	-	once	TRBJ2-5	CAWTKETQYF	TGTGCCTGGACTAAAGAGACCCAGTACTTC
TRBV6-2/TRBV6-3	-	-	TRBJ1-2	CASSSSSLAGNNYGYTF	TGTGCCAGCAGTTCTTCTTCGTTGGCAGGGAACAACTATGGCTACACCTTC
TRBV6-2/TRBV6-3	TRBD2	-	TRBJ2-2	CASSSRWGGTGELFF	TGTGCCAGCAGTTCCAGGTGGGGGGGCACCGGGGAGCTGTTTTTT
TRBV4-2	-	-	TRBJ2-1	CASSQGGYEQFF	TGTGCCAGCAGCCAAGGCGGATATGAGCAGTTCTTC
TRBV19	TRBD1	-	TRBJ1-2	CASSKETGDFYGYTF	TGTGCCAGTAGTAAAGAGACAGGGGACTTCTATGGCTACACCTTC
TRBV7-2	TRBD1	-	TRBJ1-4	CASSPFGQGRNEKLFF	TGTGCCAGCAGCCCCTTTGGACAGGGCCGAAATGAAAAACTGTTTTTT
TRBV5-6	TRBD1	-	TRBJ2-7	CASSLAGTAYEQYF	TGTGCCAGCAGCTTGGCCGGGACAGCCTACGAGCAGTACTTC
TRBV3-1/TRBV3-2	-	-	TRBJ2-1	CASSQGDLLVGHEQFF	TGTGCCAGCAGCCAAGGGGACCTACTAGTGGGGCATGAGCAGTTCTTC
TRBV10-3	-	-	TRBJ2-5	CAIRGIQETQYF	TGTGCCATCAGGGGGATCCAAGAGACCCAGTACTTC
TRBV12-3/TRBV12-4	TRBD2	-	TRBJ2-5	CASRVLAGETQYF	TGTGCCAGCAGGGTCCTAGCGGGGGAGACCCAGTACTTC
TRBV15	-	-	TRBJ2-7	CATSRERGNYEQYF	TGTGCCACCAGCAGAGAGAGGGGAAACTACGAGCAGTACTTC
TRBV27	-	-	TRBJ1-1	CASGVTEATEAFF	TGTGCCAGCGGCGTGACAGAAGCGACTGAAGCTTTCTTT
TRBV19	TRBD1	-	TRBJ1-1	CASSIDGMWTGANTEAFF	TGTGCCAGTAGTATAGACGGGATGTGGACAGGGGCTAACACTGAAGCTTTCTTT
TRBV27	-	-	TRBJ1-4	CASRPWGHSVEEKLFF	TGTGCCAGCAGACCCTGGGGACACAGCGTCGAGGAAAAACTGTTTTTT
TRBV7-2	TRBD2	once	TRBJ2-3	CASSLVGPAGGRPDTQYF	TGTGCCAGCAGCTTAGTAGGCCCCGCGGGGGGCCGTCCAGATACGCAGTATTTT
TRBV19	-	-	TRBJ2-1	CASSGAVHSYNEQFF	TGTGCCAGTAGTGGGGCAGTACATTCTTACAATGAGCAGTTCTTC
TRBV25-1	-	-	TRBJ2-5	CASSGQLQETQYF	TGTGCCAGCAGTGGACAGTTACAAGAGACCCAGTACTTC
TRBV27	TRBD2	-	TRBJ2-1	CASGGEGSYNEQFF	TGTGCCAGCGGCGGGGAGGGCTCCTACAATGAGCAGTTCTTC
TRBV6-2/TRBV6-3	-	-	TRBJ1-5	CASSYAGDNQPQHF	TGTGCCAGCAGTTACGCAGGGGACAATCAGCCCCAGCATTTT
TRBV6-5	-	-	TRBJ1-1	CASSYSSNLNTEAFF	TGTGCCAGCAGTTACTCGAGCAACCTGAACACTGAAGCTTTCTTT
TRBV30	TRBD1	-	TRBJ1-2	CAWSRDRGPHGYTF	TGTGCCTGGAGCCGGGACAGGGGCCCCCATGGCTACACCTTC
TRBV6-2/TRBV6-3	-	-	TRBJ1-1	CASSPWAGNTEAFF	TGTGCCAGCAGCCCTTGGGCAGGGAACACTGAAGCTTTCTTT
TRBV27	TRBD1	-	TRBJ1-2	CASSSGQSYGYTF	TGTGCCAGCTCTTCGGGACAGAGCTATGGCTACACCTTC
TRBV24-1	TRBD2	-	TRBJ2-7	CATTSRLAGGPGDYEQYF	TGTGCCACCACATCGCGACTAGCGGGGGGGCCAGGGGACTACGAGCAGTACTTC
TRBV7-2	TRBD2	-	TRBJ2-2	CASSLSGGFTGELFF	TGTGCCAGCAGCTTATCGGGGGGGTTCACCGGGGAGCTGTTTTTT
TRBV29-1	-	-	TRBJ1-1	CSVQELILNTEAFF	TGCAGCGTCCAAGAACTGATCCTGAACACTGAAGCTTTCTTT
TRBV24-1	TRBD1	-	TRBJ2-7	CAVWDRVDEQYF	TGTGCCGTCTGGGACAGGGTGGACGAGCAGTACTTC
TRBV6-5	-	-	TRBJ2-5	CASSSAEGSETQYF	TGTGCCAGCAGCTCCGCGGAGGGCTCGGAGACCCAGTACTTC
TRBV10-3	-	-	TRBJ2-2	CAISASPNTGELFF	TGTGCCATCAGTGCGTCACCGAACACCGGGGAGCTGTTTTTT
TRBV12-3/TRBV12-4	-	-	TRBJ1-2	CASSPRRDGGYTF	TGTGCCAGCAGTCCTCGCAGGGATGGTGGCTACACCTTC
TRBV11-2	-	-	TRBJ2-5	CASSDSARETQYF	TGTGCCAGCAGTGACAGTGCCCGAGAGACCCAGTACTTC
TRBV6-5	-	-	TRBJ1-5	CASSYVGVGQPQHF	TGTGCCAGCAGTTACGTGGGGGTTGGGCAGCCCCAGCATTTT
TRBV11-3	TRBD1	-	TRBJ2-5	CASSSFGTEGETQYF	TGTGCCAGCAGTTCATTTGGGACAGAGGGGGAGACCCAGTACTTC
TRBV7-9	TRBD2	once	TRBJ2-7	CASSYPTSGNSYEQYF	TGTGCCAGCAGTTACCCTACTAGCGGGAATTCCTACGAGCAGTACTTC
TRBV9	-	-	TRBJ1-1	CASSVGVGAVNTEAFF	TGTGCCAGCAGCGTAGGTGTTGGGGCCGTGAACACTGAAGCTTTCTTT
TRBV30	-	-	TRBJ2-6	CAWSANRAGANVLTF	TGTGCCTGGAGTGCTAACAGGGCTGGGGCCAACGTCCTGACTTTC
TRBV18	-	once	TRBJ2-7	CASSPTTAYEQYF	TGTGCCAGCTCACCAACGACAGCCTACGAGCAGTACTTC
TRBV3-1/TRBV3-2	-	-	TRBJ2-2	CASSQVHVANTGELFF	TGTGCCAGCAGCCAAGTTCACGTTGCGAACACCGGGGAGCTGTTTTTT
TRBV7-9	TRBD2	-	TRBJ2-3	CASSPGRGSQYF	TGTGCCAGCAGCCCCGGGAGGGGTTCGCAGTATTTT
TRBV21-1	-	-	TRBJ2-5	CASISGGSCSETQYF	TGTGCCAGCATAAGTGGCGGGTCTTGTTCAGAGACCCAGTACTTC
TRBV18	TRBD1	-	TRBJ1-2	CASSREGGGYGYTF	TGTGCCAGCTCGCGTGAAGGGGGCGGCTATGGCTACACCTTC
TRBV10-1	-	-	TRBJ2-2	CASSGQAGELFF	TGCGCCAGCAGTGGACAGGCCGGGGAGCTGTTTTTT
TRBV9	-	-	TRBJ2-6	CASSVDRVTGANVLTF	TGTGCCAGCAGCGTGGATAGGGTAACTGGGGCCAACGTCCTGACTTTC
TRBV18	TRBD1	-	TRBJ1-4	CASSRERQGEKLFF	TGTGCCAGCTCTCGTGAAAGACAGGGAGAAAAACTGTTTTTT